Below, 11 T cell receptor beta chains from the same sample are listed, as sequenced in a study of blood T cell repertoires in COVID-19. Assay: immunoSEQ multiplex PCR; the TCRdb copy retains only in-frame clones and omits some. The repertoire has roughly 220,000 clones, approximately 83% of them found once; the top ten carry roughly 3.8%. Material for sequencing was PBMCs or T cells enriched from blood (not recorded which). These receptors were taken from a woman between 35 and 50 years old with acute COVID-19.

The chain has TRBV6-5 and TRBJ2-1; D is undetermined. The CDR3 sequence is 13 residues long. Trimming left V 5 bases short and J 1 base short, with 6 bases between. The germline CDR1 and CDR2 sequences are MNHEY and SVGAGI. CDR3 DNA sequence: TGTGCCAGCAGTCGACTTTCCTACAATGAGCAGTTCTTC. Its protein is CASSRLSYNEQFF.

This clone turned up a few times. The J gene is TRBJ2-1, the V gene TRBV5-1, with 12 bases that match TRBD2. The CDR3 loop spans 15 amino acids. The J segment lost 7 bases and the V segment lost 4 bases, leaving 6 bases of the junction unmatched. Germline lookup yields CDR1 SGHRS and CDR2 YFSETQ. CDR3 protein: CASSIPSGGENEQFF. CDR3 DNA: TGCGCCAGCAGCATCCCTAGCGGGGGGGAGAATGAGCAGTTCTTC.

The chain is built from TRBV28 and TRBJ2-3; D gene unclear. The CDR3 consists of 12 residues. Germline loops: CDR1 MDHEN, CDR2 SYDVKM. Trimming removed 5 bases at V and 2 bases at J, with 5 bases between. This CDR3 is CASSLPTDTQYF. In DNA form, the CDR3 reads TGTGCCAGCAGTCTCCCCACAGATACGCAGTATTTT.

J is TRBJ2-3 and V is TRBV28; 9 bases match TRBD2. Trimming removed 6 bases from V and 5 bases from J; junction bases left unmatched: 12. CDR3 length: 16 amino acids. Germline-derived CDR1 and CDR2 are MDHEN and SYDVKM. CDR3 sequence (DNA): TGTGCCAGCAGCCCTTGGGTAGCGGGAGAGGTAGATACGCAGTATTTT. Translated: CASSPWVAGEVDTQYF.

The rearrangement links TRBV29-1 to TRBJ1-4; the D gene is possibly TRBD1 (5 bases). V lost 0 bases, J lost 10 bases, and 9 bases lay in between. CDR3 length equals 12 residues. CDR1 is SQVTM, CDR2 ANQGSEA, per germline. CDR3 amino acids: CSVEDDQGKLFF. The CDR3 DNA follows: TGCAGCGTTGAAGATGATCAGGGAAAACTGTTTTTT. Full variable domain (outside the CDR3, taken from reference TRBV29-1 and TRBJ1-4): SAVISQKPSRDICQRGTSLTIQCQVDSQVTMMFWYRQQPGQSLTLIATANQGSEATYESGFVIDKFPISRPNLTFSTLTVSNMSPEDSSIYLCSVEDDQGKLFFGSGTQLSVL.

The chain combines TRBV7-3 with TRBJ2-1; weak D call: TRBD2 (5 bases). Germline loops: CDR1 SGHTA, CDR2 FQGTGA. This CDR3 spans 14 amino acids. Trimming stripped 5 bases from V and 7 bases from J, with 15 bases between. The CDR3 loop is CASSPTGSWNEQFF. DNA of the CDR3: TGTGCCAGCAGCCCAACGGGATCCTGGAATGAGCAGTTCTTC.

J is TRBJ2-6 and V is TRBV2; D is ambiguous. Germline V lookup: CDR1 SNHLY, CDR2 FYNNEI. The CDR3 contains 12 residues. Trimming left V 6 bases short and J 3 bases short, with 3 bases between. CDR3 amino acids: CASSFGANVLTF. The CDR3 DNA reads TGTGCCAGCAGCTTTGGGGCCAACGTCCTGACTTTC. The full variable domain, its missing parts supplied by reference TRBV2 and TRBJ2-6, is EPEVTQTPSHQVTQMGQEVILRCVPISNHLYFYWYRQILGQKVEFLVSFYNNEISEKSEIFDDQFSVERPDGSNFTLKIRSTKLEDSAMYFCASSFGANVLTFGAGSRLTVL.

This clone has more than one count but fewer than ten. V gene TRBV9 combines with J gene TRBJ2-2; 7 bases match TRBD2. Trimming took 8 bases from V and 1 from J; bases not matched to a gene: 2. CDR3 length: 13 amino acids. Germline V gives CDR1 SGDLS, CDR2 YYNGEE. CDR3 bases: TGTGCCAGTCAGCGGGAGAACACCGGGGAGCTGTTTTTT. Protein sequence: CASQRENTGELFF.

This clone was counted a few times. The gene calls are TRBV11-3 and TRBJ2-7, with 7 nucleotides matching TRBD2. This CDR3 comprises 15 residues. Germline V CDR1 and CDR2: SGHNT, YENEEA. J gave up 7 bases and V 9 bases, and 18 bases lay outside the gene matches. CDR3 in DNA: TGTGCCAGATCCGATCCGGGGACTACGCCGAAGGAGCAGTACTTC. Protein sequence: CARSDPGTTPKEQYF.

This clone came up once. V and J are TRBV12-3 or TRBV12-4 and TRBJ1-1; D ambiguous. The CDR3 extends over 12 amino acids. V was trimmed by 0 bases and J by 11 bases, leaving 10 bases between them. CDR3 nucleotides: TGTGCCAGCAGTTTAGCAGGAGCACGGGCTTTCTTT. It is translated as CASSLAGARAFF.

This chain joins TRBV7-9 and TRBJ2-7; TRBD2 aligns across 7 bases. This CDR3 has 14 residues. Germline CDR1 and CDR2: SEHNR and FQNEAQ (reference sequence). J lost 4 bases, V lost 1 base, and 4 bases had no gene match. As DNA, the CDR3 is TGTGCCAGCAGCTTAGGCGGGGGAACTTACGAGCAGTACTTC. This sequence encodes CASSLGGGTYEQYF.